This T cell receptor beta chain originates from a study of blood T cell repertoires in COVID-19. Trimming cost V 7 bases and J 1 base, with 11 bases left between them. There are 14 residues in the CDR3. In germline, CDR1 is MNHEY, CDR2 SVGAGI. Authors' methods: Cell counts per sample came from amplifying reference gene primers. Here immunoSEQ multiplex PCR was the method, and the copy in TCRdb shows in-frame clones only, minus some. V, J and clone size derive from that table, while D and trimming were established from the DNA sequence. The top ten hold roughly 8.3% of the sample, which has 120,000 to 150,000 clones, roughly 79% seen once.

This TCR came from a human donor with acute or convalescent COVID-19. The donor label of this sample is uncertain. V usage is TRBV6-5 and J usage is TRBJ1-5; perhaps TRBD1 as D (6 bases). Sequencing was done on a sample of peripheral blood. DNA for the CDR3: TGTGCCAGCACTCGACAGGTGAGCAATCAGCCCCAGCATTTT. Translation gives CASTRQVSNQPQHF.